In its sample, the clone carrying this TCR beta chain was seen a few times. The record originates from a study of blood T cells in healthy people across ages. This CDR3 comprises 13 residues. Germline CDR1 is DFQATT and CDR2 is SNEGSKA (reference sequence). Trimming took off 3 bases at V and 7 bases at J, with 16 bases between the two ends. Then a second PCR, running roughly 6 to 12 cycles, was carried out with a sample-barcoded 5' primer and a J-beta primer mix. TCRdb re-called the 5' RACE reads with MiXCR, one entry per CDR3 protein. Of 650,000 to 1,000,000 distinct CDR3 sequences listed, under 40% are singletons.

This chain links TRBV20-1 with TRBJ2-7; D remains unclear. The receptor was derived from a man aged 18 to 35 in good health. Sequenced material: blood. In DNA form, the CDR3 reads TGCAGTGCTAGCAAGGATAGTCGGTATGAGCAGTACTTC. It encodes CSASKDSRYEQYF.